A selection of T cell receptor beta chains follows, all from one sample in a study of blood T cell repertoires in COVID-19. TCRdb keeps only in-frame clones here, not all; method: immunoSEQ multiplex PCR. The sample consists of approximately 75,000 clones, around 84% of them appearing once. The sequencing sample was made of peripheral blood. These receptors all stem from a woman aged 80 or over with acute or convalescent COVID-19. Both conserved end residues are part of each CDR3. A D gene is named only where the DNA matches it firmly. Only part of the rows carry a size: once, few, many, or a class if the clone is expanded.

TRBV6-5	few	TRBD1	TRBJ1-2	TGTGCCAGCAGTCGGGACAGGGGGCCGGGCGGCTACACCTTC	CASSRDRGPGGYTF
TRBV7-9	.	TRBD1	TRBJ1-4	TGTGCCAGCAGCGAAACAGGGGGCAGGGAAAAACTGTTTTTT	CASSETGGREKLFF
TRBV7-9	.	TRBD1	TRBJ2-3	TGTGCCAGCAGCTCGGGACAGCATACGCAGTATTTT	CASSSGQHTQYF
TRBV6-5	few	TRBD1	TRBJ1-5	TGTGCCAGCATTAGGAGACAGGGGGATCAGCCCCAGCATTTT	CASIRRQGDQPQHF
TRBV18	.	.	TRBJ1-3	TGTGCCAGCTCACCTCGAGGACAGCGATCCACGGGAAACACCATATATTTT	CASSPRGQRSTGNTIYF
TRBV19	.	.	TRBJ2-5	TGTGCCAGTAGAGGGGTGTACCAAGAGACCCAGTACTTC	CASRGVYQETQYF
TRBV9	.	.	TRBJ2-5	TGTGCCAGCAGCGTAGGCGGTATCCCCTTTGGGACCCAGTACTTC	CASSVGGIPFGTQYF
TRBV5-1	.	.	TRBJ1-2	TGCGCCAGCAGCTTGGGGGAGTCTGGCTATGGCTACACCTTC	CASSLGESGYGYTF
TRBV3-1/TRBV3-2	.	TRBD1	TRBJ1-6	TGTGCCAGCAGTCCAGTGCCGGGACAGGGTTCCTATAATTCACCCCTCCACTTT	CASSPVPGQGSYNSPLHF
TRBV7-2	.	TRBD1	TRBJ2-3	TGTGCCAGCAGCTTAAACCCGACAGGGGATACGCAGTATTTT	CASSLNPTGDTQYF
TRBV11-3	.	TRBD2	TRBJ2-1	TGTGCCAGCAGCTCCCGCGGGGGGGCCTCCTACAATGAGCAGTTCTTC	CASSSRGGASYNEQFF
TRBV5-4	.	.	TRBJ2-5	TGTGCCAGCAGCCGATCCTGGGGGTCTAGCGAAGAGACCCAGTACTTC	CASSRSWGSSEETQYF
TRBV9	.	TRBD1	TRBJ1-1	TGTGCCAGCAGCCCAGGCCGGGACAGGGAAGCTTTCTTT	CASSPGRDREAFF
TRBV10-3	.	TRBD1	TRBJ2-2	TGTGCCATCAGTGAGCCTGGGACAGGGATGAGCGGGGAGCTGTTTTTT	CAISEPGTGMSGELFF
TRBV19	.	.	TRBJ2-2	TGTGCCAGTTCCCCCGGGGTCGGCACCGGGGAGCTGTTTTTT	CASSPGVGTGELFF
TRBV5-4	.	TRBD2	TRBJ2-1	TGTGCCAGCAGCTTGGGGTTACTAGCGGGGGGCAGGGATGAGCAGTTCTTC	CASSLGLLAGGRDEQFF
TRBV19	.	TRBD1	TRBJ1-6	TGTGCCAGTAGTACCACCGGGACAGAGAATTCACCCCTCCACTTT	CASSTTGTENSPLHF
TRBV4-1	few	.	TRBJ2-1	TGCGCCAGCAGCCTTAGGGGGAACCCGGGGTCCAAGTCCTACAATGAGCAGTTCTTC	CASSLRGNPGSKSYNEQFF
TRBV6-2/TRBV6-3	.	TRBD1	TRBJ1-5	TGTGCCAGCAGTTACTTCAGGACAGGGGGACAGCCCCAGCATTTT	CASSYFRTGGQPQHF
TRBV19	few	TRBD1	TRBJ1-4	TGTGCCAGTAGTTCCCCCCGACAGGGGTCTAATGAAAAACTGTTTTTT	CASSSPRQGSNEKLFF
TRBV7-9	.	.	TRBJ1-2	TGTGCCAGCAGCCTCCTCAGTGCTAACTATGGCTACACCTTC	CASSLLSANYGYTF
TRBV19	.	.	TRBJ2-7	TGTGCCAGTAGTAGACATGACAGTACCTACGAGCAGTACTTC	CASSRHDSTYEQYF
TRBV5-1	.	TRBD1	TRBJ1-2	TGCGCCAGCAGCTTGGGGCTGGGACAGAGTAACTATGGCTACACCTTC	CASSLGLGQSNYGYTF
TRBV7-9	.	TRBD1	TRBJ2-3	TGTGCCAGCAGCTCAGGGACAGGCCCTTCGGATACGCAGTATTTT	CASSSGTGPSDTQYF
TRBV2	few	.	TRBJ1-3	TGTGCCAGCAGTGATCTGGCACCGTACTCTGGAAACACCATATATTTT	CASSDLAPYSGNTIYF
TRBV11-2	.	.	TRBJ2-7	TGTGCCAGCAGCTTCGCCCCCGGTGGGGGGTCCCACGAGCAGTACTTC	CASSFAPGGGSHEQYF
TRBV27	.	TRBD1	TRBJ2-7	TGTGCCAGCAGTTTCTCACAGGGGAACTACGAGCAGTACTTC	CASSFSQGNYEQYF
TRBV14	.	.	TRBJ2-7	TGTGCCAGCAGCCAGATGGGGGCCCACGAGCAGTACTTC	CASSQMGAHEQYF
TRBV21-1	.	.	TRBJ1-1	TGTGCCAGCAGCCATACGGACAGGGCCGGTACTGAAGCTTTCTTT	CASSHTDRAGTEAFF
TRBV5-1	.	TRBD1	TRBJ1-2	TGCGCCAGCAGCCGGGACAGGGGTATTTATGGCTACACCTTC	CASSRDRGIYGYTF
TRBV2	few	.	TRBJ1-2	TGTGCCAGCAGTGGAGCCGGGGGCTATGGCTACACCTTC	CASSGAGGYGYTF
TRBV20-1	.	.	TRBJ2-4	TGCAGTGGGGCAGGGGGGAACATTCAGTACTTC	CSGAGGNIQYF
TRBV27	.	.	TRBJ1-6	TGTGCCAGCAGTTTCCAGGGGATGCTCTCCTATAATTCACCCCTCCACTTT	CASSFQGMLSYNSPLHF
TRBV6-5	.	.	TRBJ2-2	TGTGCCAGCAGTTACGGGGCACTCACCGGGGAGCTGTTTTTT	CASSYGALTGELFF
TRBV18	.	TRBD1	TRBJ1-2	TGTGCCAGCTCACCACGGTCAGGGGGGCTTTCGGGCTACACCTTC	CASSPRSGGLSGYTF
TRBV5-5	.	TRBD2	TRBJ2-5	TGTGCCAGCAGCTTTCTAGCGGGGGGAGAGACCCAGTACTTC	CASSFLAGGETQYF
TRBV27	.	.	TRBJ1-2	TGTGCCAGCAGTTTAAGGGTCGGGATTACTGGCTACACCTTC	CASSLRVGITGYTF
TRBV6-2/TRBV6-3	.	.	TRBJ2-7	TGTGCCAGCAGTTACAGACTACTAGGGATCGACTACGAGCAGTACTTC	CASSYRLLGIDYEQYF
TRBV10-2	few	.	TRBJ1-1	TGCGCCAGCACTGAGACCGTAGCAGAGAACACTGAAGCTTTCTTT	CASTETVAENTEAFF
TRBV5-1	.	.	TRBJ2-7	TGCGCCAGCAGCACATTACAGGGATCCTACGAGCAGTACTTC	CASSTLQGSYEQYF
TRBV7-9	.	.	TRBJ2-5	TGTGCCAGCAGCGCCGTTTGGGGGCGCCAAGAGACCCAGTACTTC	CASSAVWGRQETQYF
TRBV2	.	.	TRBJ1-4	TGTGCCAGCAGGGGGGCCGGTGAAAAACTGTTTTTT	CASRGAGEKLFF
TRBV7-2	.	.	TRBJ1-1	TGTGCCAGCAGCTCAATGGGCCGGACTGAAGCTTTCTTT	CASSSMGRTEAFF
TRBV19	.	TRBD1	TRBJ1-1	TGTGCCAGTACGACAGGGTGGACTGAAGCTTTCTTT	CASTTGWTEAFF
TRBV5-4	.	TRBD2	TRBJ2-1	TGTGCCAGCAGCTTGACGGGGGGAACCTACAATGAGCAGTTCTTC	CASSLTGGTYNEQFF
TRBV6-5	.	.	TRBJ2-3	TGTGCCACGTCGGCAATCGGCGGGACCGATACGCAGTATTTT	CATSAIGGTDTQYF
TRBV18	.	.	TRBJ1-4	TGTGCCAGCTCACCACCAGGGGTCTCAACTAATGAAAAACTGTTTTTT	CASSPPGVSTNEKLFF